One T cell receptor beta chain is described in this entry. CDR1 is LGHNA, CDR2 YSLEER, per germline. The CDR3 length is 16 residues. With 0 bases clipped from V and 10 bases from J, the junction kept 8 bases outside the gene matches. This sample is part of a study of OX40 agonist ivuxolimab in advanced cancers. Measured with immunoSEQ multiplex PCR; TCRdb has only the in-frame clones, and not every one. The data show 60,000 to 70,000 clones, with 80% to 90% seen just once and 1.5% to 2% held by the top ten. This TCR was sampled from an adult with an advanced solid tumor such as melanoma, head and neck, liver or kidney cancer. Sequenced here: CD4+ or CD8+ T cells sorted from blood, sampled in a trial of the OX40 agonist ivuxolimab. V and J are TRBV4-3 and TRBJ2-2, with 10 positions matching TRBD2. This CDR3 is CASSQDRLAGEVELFF. CDR3 DNA: TGCGCCAGCAGCCAAGACCGGCTAGCGGGAGAGGTGGAGCTGTTTTTT.